This T cell receptor (beta chain) was found in a study of blood T cells in healthy people across ages. Findings and limits, study-wide: TCR beta diversity per million T cells fell roughly linearly with age. Correlation between TCR beta diversity and naive T cell percentage was strong. Naive and antigen-experienced cells were not separated, limiting conclusive comparison.

The CDR3 is made up of 16 amino acids. Germline V gives CDR1 SNHLY, CDR2 FYNNEI. With a J-beta primer mix and a sample-barcoded 5' primer, a second PCR ran 7 to 11 cycles. The authors tagged each cDNA molecule using a template-switch adaptor with 12 random nucleotides. TCRdb re-derived calls from the 5' RACE reads in MiXCR, one entry per CDR3 protein. The sample has 1.2 million to 1.5 million distinct CDR3 sequences, 45% to 70% seen once. On this clonotype itself: Its antigen remains unidentified.

The chain links TRBV2 to TRBJ2-4; 13 bases map to TRBD2. The J call is doubtful: the DNA matches TRBJ2-7 better. Sequenced: blood. This TCR derives from a man younger than 35 in good health. The CDR3 DNA is TGTGCCAGCAGCAAGAGCCCGGGACTAGCGGGATACGAGCAGTACTTC. Encoded protein: CASSKSPGLAGYEQYF.